These T cell receptor beta chains were read from a single sample in a study of T-cell memory formation after mild COVID-19. TCRdb reanalysed the 5' RACE reads using MiXCR and keeps one entry per CDR3 protein. The sample lists 100,000 to 150,000 distinct CDR3 sequences; about 16% were seen once. Sequenced material: PBMCs or a T cell subset sorted from them (not recorded which). These receptors were taken from an adult woman who had mild COVID-19 (a few samples of this study predate the infection). Cell type and time point are not known. The CDR3 runs from the conserved cysteine through the conserved F or W.

len: 15; j_gene: TRBJ2-1; v_gene: TRBV2; CDR3aa: CASSPYHRGVDEQFF
len: 15; j_gene: TRBJ2-1; v_gene: TRBV7-8; CDR3aa: CASSLDGSTGNEQFF
len: 15; j_gene: TRBJ1-1; v_gene: TRBV12-3/TRBV12-4; CDR3aa: CASSPVTPRWTEAFF
len: 15; j_gene: TRBJ1-4; v_gene: TRBV30; CDR3aa: CAWSVHRATNEKLFF
len: 14; j_gene: TRBJ2-7; v_gene: TRBV4-3; CDR3aa: CASSPGTGSYEQYF
len: 16; j_gene: TRBJ1-5; v_gene: TRBV4-1; CDR3aa: CASSQESRGGSQPQHF
len: 13; j_gene: TRBJ2-3; v_gene: TRBV10-2; CDR3aa: CASSGGFGDTQYF
len: 14; j_gene: TRBJ2-7; v_gene: TRBV27; CDR3aa: CASSPLINSYEQYF
len: 15; j_gene: TRBJ1-1; v_gene: TRBV7-2; CDR3aa: CASSSRAAGDTEAFF
len: 19; j_gene: TRBJ2-3; v_gene: TRBV20-1; CDR3aa: CSARPGLAGGTPFPDTQYF
len: 17; j_gene: TRBJ1-2; v_gene: TRBV20-1; CDR3aa: CSARDPWGTPGDYGYTF
len: 12; j_gene: TRBJ2-1; v_gene: TRBV12-3/TRBV12-4; CDR3aa: CASSSLGTQQFF
len: 16; j_gene: TRBJ1-5; v_gene: TRBV24-1; CDR3aa: CATSDSRGESNQPQHF
len: 16; j_gene: TRBJ1-5; v_gene: TRBV7-2; CDR3aa: CASSPQEGLVGQPQHF
len: 16; j_gene: TRBJ1-2; v_gene: TRBV2; CDR3aa: CASIDDLGQSNYGYTF
len: 14; j_gene: TRBJ1-1; v_gene: TRBV27; CDR3aa: CASSLRGGGTEAFF
len: 17; j_gene: TRBJ1-5; v_gene: TRBV4-1; CDR3aa: CASSQDVAGNGNQPQHF
len: 15; j_gene: TRBJ2-1; v_gene: TRBV12-3/TRBV12-4; CDR3aa: CASSPPSGNYNEQFF
len: 14; j_gene: TRBJ2-3; v_gene: TRBV6-6; CDR3aa: CASSYVGATDTQYF
len: 15; j_gene: TRBJ2-1; v_gene: TRBV7-3; CDR3aa: CASSLGQGIYNEQFF
len: 18; j_gene: TRBJ2-3; v_gene: TRBV25-1; CDR3aa: CASSVASGRAVGTDTQYF
len: 13; j_gene: TRBJ2-7; v_gene: TRBV2; CDR3aa: CASSDATGAEQYF
len: 16; j_gene: TRBJ1-2; v_gene: TRBV5-1; CDR3aa: CASSYFLGQGDYGYTF
len: 17; j_gene: TRBJ1-1; v_gene: TRBV2; CDR3aa: CASSPVATDGANTEAFF
len: 17; j_gene: TRBJ2-7; v_gene: TRBV11-2; CDR3aa: CASSLDLAGPESYEQYF
len: 14; j_gene: TRBJ1-4; v_gene: TRBV5-1; CDR3aa: CASSRDTANEKLFF
len: 13; j_gene: TRBJ2-2; v_gene: TRBV29-1; CDR3aa: CSVVLTLSGELFF
len: 15; j_gene: TRBJ1-1; v_gene: TRBV12-3/TRBV12-4; CDR3aa: CASSRLGGPVTEAFF
len: 14; j_gene: TRBJ2-7; v_gene: TRBV12-3/TRBV12-4; CDR3aa: CASTLLGSSYEQYF
len: 15; j_gene: TRBJ2-1; v_gene: TRBV6-6; CDR3aa: CASSYLGGGYNEQFF
len: 13; j_gene: TRBJ2-3; v_gene: TRBV29-1; CDR3aa: CSAKGASTDTQYF
len: 14; j_gene: TRBJ1-4; v_gene: TRBV9; CDR3aa: CASSETAINEKLFF
len: 13; j_gene: TRBJ1-2; v_gene: TRBV27; CDR3aa: CASSLSGDYGYTF